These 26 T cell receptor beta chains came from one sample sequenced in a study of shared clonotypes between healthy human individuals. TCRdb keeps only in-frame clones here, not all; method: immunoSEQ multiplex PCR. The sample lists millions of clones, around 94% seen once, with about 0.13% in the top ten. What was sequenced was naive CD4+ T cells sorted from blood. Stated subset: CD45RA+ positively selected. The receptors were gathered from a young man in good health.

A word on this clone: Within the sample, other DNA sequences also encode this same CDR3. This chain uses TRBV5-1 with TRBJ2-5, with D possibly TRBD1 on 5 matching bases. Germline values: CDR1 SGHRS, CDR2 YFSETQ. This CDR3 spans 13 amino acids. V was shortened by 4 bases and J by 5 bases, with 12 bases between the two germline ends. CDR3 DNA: TGCGCCAGCAGCCCCCAGGGTTGGGAGACCCAGTACTTC. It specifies CASSPQGWETQYF. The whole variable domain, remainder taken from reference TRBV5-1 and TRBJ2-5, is KAGVTQTPRYLIKTRGQQVTLSCSPISGHRSVSWYQQTPGQGLQFLFEYFSETQRNKGNFPGRFSGRQFSNSRSEMNVSTLELGDSALYLCASSPQGWETQYFGPGTRLLVL.

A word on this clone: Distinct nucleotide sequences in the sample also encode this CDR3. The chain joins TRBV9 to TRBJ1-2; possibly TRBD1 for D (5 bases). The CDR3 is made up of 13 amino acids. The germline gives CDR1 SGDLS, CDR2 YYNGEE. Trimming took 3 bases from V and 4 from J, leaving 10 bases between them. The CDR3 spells CASSAGGGYGYTF. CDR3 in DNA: TGTGCCAGCAGCGCCGGGGGAGGCTATGGCTACACCTTC.

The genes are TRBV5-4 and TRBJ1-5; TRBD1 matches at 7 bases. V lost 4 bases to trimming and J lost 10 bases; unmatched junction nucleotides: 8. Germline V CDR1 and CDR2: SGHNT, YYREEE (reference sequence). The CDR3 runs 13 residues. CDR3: CASSIQGLRPQHF. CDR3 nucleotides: TGTGCCAGCAGCATACAGGGGCTACGCCCCCAGCATTTT.

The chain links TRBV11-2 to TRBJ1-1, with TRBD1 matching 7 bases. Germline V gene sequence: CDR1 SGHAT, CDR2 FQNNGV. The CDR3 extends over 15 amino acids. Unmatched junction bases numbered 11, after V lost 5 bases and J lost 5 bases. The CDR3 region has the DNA TGTGCCAGCAGCCGAACAGGGGACCTAGAGACTGAAGCTTTCTTT. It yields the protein CASSRTGDLETEAFF.

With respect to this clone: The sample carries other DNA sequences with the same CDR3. The CDR3 coding sequence is TGTGCCATCAGTGAGGGGGGAGGTAACTATGGCTACACCTTC. Translation: CAISEGGGNYGYTF. This chain connects TRBV10-3 to TRBJ1-2; a possible D gene is TRBD1 (5 bases). Trimming removed 2 bases at V and 1 base at J, with 8 bases between. This CDR3 is built from 14 residues. The V gene's germline CDR1 is ENHRY and CDR2 SYGVKD.

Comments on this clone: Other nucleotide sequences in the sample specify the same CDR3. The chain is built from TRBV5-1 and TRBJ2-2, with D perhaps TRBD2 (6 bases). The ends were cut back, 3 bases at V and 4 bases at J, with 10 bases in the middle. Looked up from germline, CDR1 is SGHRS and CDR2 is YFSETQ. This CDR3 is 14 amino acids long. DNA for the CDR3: TGCGCCAGCAGCTCGGGGGTAGGCACCGGGGAGCTGTTTTTT. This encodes CASSSGVGTGELFF.

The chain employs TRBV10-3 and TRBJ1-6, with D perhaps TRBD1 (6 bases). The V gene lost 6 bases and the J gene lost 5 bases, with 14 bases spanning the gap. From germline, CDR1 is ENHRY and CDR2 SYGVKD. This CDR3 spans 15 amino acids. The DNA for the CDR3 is TGTGCCATCAGCGAGCAGGACAGAGATAATTCACCCCTCCACTTT. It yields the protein CAISEQDRDNSPLHF.

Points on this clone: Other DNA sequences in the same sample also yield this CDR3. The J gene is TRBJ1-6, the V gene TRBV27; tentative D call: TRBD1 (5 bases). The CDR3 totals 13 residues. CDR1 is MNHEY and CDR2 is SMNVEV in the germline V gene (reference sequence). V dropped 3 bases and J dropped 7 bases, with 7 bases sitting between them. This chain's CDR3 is CASSFTGNSPLHF. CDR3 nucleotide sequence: TGTGCCAGCAGTTTCACAGGAAATTCACCCCTCCACTTT.

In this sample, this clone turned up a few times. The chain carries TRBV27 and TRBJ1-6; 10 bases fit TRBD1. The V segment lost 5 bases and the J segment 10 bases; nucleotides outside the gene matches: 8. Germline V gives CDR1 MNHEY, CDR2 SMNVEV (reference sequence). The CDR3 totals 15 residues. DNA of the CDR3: TGTGCCAGCAGTCCCGGGGGACAGGGGTCCTCACCCCTCCACTTT. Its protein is CASSPGGQGSSPLHF.

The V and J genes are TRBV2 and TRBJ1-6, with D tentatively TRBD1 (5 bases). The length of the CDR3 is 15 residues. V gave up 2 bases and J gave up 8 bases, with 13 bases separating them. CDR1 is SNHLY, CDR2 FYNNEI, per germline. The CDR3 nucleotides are TGTGCCAGCAGTGAATCCCGGGGCAGTTATTCACCCCTCCACTTT. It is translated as CASSESRGSYSPLHF.

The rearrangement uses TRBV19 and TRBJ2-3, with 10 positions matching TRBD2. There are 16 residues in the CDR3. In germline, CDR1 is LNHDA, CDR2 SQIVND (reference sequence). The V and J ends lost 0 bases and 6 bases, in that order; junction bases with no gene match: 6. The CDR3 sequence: CASSIDSSGSVDTQYF. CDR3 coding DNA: TGTGCCAGTAGTATAGACTCTAGCGGGAGTGTTGATACGCAGTATTTT.

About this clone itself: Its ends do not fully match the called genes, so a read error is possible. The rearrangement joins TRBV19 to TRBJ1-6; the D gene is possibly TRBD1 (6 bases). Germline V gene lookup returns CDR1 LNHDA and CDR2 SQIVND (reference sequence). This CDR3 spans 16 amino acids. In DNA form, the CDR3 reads TGTGCCAGTAGTATACGGGACATCTCCAATAATTCACCCCTCCACTTT. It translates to CASSIRDISNNSPLHF.

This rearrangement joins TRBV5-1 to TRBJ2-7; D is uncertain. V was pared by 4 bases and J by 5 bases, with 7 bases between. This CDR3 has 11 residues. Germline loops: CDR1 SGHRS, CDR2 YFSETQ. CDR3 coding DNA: TGCGCCAGCAGCAAGCTGAACGAGCAGTACTTC. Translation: CASSKLNEQYF.

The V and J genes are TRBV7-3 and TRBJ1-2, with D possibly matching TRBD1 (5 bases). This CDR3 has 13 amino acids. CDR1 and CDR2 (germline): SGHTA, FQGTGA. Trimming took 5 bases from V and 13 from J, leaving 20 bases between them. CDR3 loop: CASSQGRRPETTF. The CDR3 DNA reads TGTGCCAGCAGCCAGGGACGGCGGCCCGAGACCACCTTC. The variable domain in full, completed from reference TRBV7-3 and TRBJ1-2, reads GAGVSQTPSNKVTEKGKYVELRCDPISGHTALYWYRQSLGQGPEFLIYFQGTGAADDSGLPNDRFFAVRPEGSVSTLKIQRTERGDSAVYLCASSQGRRPETTFGSGTRLTVV.

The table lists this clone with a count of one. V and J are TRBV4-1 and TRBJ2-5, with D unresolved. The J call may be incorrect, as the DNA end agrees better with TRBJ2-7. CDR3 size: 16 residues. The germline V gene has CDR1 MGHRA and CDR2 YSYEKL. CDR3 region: CASSPSTWPLSYEQYF. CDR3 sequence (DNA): TGCGCCAGCAGCCCATCGACTTGGCCCCTTTCCTACGAGCAGTACTTC.

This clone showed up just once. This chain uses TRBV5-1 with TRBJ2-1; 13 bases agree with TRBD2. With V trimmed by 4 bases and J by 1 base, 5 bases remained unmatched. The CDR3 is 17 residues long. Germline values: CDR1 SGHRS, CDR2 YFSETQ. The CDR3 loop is CASSRTSGRRSYNEQFF. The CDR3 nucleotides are TGCGCCAGCAGCCGGACTAGCGGGAGAAGATCCTACAATGAGCAGTTCTTC.

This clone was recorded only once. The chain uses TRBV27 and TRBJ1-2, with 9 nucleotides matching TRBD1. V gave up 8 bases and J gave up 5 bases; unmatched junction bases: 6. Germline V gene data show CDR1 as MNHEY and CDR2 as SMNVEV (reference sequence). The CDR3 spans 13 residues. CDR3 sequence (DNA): TGTGCCAGCGGATACAGGGGGCCATATGGCTACACCTTC. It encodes CASGYRGPYGYTF.

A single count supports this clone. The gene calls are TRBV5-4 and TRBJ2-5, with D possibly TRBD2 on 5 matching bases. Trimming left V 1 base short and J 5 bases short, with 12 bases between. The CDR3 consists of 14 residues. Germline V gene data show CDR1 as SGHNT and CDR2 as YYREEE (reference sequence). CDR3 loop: CASSLQDSLETQYF. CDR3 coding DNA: TGTGCCAGCAGCTTGCAGGACTCCCTGGAGACCCAGTACTTC.

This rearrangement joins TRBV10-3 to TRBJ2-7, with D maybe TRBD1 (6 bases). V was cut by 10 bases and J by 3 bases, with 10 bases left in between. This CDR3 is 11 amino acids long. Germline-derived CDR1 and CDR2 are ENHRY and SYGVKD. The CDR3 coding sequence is TGTGCCAGCGGACAGTACTACGAGCAGTACTTC. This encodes CASGQYYEQYF.

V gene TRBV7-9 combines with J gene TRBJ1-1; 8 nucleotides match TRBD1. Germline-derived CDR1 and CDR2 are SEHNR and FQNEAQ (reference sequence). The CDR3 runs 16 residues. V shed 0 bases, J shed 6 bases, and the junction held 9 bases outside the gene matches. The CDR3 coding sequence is TGTGCCAGCAGCTTAGCGAGGACAGGGTTTGTGGCTGAAGCTTTCTTT. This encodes CASSLARTGFVAEAFF.

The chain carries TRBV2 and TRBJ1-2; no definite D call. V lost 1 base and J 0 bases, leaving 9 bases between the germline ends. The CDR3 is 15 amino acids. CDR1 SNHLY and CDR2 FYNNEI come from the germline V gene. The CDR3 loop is CASSEDLSPNYGYTF. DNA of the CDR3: TGTGCCAGCAGTGAAGACCTCAGCCCTAACTATGGCTACACCTTC.

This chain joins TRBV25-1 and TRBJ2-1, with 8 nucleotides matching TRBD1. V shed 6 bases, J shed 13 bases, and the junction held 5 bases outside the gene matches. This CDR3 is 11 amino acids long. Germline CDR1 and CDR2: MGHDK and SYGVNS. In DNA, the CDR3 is TGTGCCAGCAGAGCGGACAGGGCTCAGTTCTTC. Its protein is CASRADRAQFF.

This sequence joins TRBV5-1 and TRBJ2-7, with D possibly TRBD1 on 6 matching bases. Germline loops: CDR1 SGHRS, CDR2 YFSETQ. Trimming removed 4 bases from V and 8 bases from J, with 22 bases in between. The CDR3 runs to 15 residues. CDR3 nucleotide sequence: TGCGCCAGCAGCAGAAGAACAGGGCTTGAGCAGCAGCAGTACTTC. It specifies CASSRRTGLEQQQYF.

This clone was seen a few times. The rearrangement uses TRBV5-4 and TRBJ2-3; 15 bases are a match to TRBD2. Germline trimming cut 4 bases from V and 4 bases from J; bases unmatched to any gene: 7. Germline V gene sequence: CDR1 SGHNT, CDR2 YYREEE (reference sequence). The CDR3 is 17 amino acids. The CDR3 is CASSRTSGGASPDTQYF. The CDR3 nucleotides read TGTGCCAGCAGCCGGACTAGCGGGGGGGCGAGTCCAGATACGCAGTATTTT.

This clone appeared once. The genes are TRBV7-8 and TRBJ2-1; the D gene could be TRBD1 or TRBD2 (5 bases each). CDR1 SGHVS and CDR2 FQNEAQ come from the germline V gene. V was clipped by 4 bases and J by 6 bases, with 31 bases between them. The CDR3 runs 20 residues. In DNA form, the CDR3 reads TGTGCCAGCAGCTCCTCGGGGCGCCTGCTAGATACCTCTACGGCCAATGAGCAGTTCTTC. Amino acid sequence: CASSSSGRLLDTSTANEQFF.

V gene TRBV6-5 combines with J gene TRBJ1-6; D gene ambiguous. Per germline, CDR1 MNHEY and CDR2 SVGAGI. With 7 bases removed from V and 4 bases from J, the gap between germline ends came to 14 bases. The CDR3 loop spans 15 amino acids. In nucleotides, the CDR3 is TGTGCCAGCACCCCGAAGGGTGGGTATAATTCACCCCTCCACTTT. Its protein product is CASTPKGGYNSPLHF.